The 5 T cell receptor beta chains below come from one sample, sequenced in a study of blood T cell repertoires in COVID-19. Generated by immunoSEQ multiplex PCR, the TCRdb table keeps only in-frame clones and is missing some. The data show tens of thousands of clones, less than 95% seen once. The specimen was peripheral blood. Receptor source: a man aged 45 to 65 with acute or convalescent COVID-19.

DNA for the CDR3: TGTGCAAGTCGCTCAACTAGCGGGGGGGCCCCCGAGCAGTTCTTC. This encodes CASRSTSGGAPEQFF. The chain is built from TRBV12-2 and TRBJ2-1; TRBD2 is taken as the D call from the table, unchecked against the DNA. TRBV12-2 is a listed pseudogene. This CDR3 is 15 amino acids long.

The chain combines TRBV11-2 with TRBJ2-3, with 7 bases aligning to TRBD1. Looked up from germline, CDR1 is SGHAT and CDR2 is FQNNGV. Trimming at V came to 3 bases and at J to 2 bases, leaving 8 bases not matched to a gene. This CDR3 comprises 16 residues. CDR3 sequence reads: CASSFLDRSPTDTQYF. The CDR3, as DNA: TGTGCCAGCAGCTTTTTGGACAGGAGCCCCACAGATACGCAGTATTTT. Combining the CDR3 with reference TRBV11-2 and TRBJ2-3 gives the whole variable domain EAGVAQSPRYKIIEKRQSVAFWCNPISGHATLYWYQQILGQGPKLLIQFQNNGVVDDSQLPKDRFSAERLKGVDSTLKIQPAKLEDSAVYLCASSFLDRSPTDTQYFGPGTRLTVL.

CDR3 sequence reads: CASSLVGQGTNGYTF. CDR3 sequence (DNA): TGTGCCAGCAGCTTAGTGGGACAGGGGACCAATGGCTACACCTTC. The chain employs TRBV7-9 and TRBJ1-2; 10 bases map to TRBD1. The germline V gene encodes CDR1 SEHNR and CDR2 FQNEAQ (reference sequence). The CDR3 consists of 15 residues. J was trimmed by 6 bases and V by 1 base; bases with no gene match: 5.

Here the CDR3 reads CAAAHSYEQYF. CDR3 nucleotide sequence: TGTGCCGCGGCACATTCCTACGAGCAGTACTTC. The chain joins TRBV6-5 to TRBJ2-7; D gene uncertain. This CDR3 is 11 amino acids long. The germline V gene has CDR1 MNHEY and CDR2 SVGAGI. V gave up 11 bases and J gave up 1 base, with 9 bases separating them.

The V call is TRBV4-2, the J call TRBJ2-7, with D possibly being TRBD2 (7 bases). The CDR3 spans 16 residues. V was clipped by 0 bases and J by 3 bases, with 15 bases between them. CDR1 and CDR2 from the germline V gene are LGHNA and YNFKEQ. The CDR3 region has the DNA TGTGCCAGCAGCCAAGATGGGCGGGGGCCATACTACGAGCAGTACTTC. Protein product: CASSQDGRGPYYEQYF.